This T cell receptor (beta chain) was obtained from a study of blood T cell repertoires in COVID-19. Study background: Collection of acute and convalescent COVID-19 samples took place in the United States, Italy and Spain. The cDNA or gDNA used as material had been derived from T cells, B-cell-depleted T cells, or PBMCs.

Assay used: immunoSEQ multiplex PCR; TCRdb lists only in-frame clones, some missing. The data hold more than 150,000 clones, with around 79% observed a single time. This CDR3 is built from 14 residues. Germline V gives CDR1 MNHEY, CDR2 SMNVEV (reference sequence). V lost 8 bases and J lost 4; bases outside the gene matches: 9. J is TRBJ2-7 and V is TRBV27; the match to TRBD1 covers 9 bases. Specimen: peripheral blood. The TCR comes from a man aged 45-65 years who had recovered from COVID-19. The CDR3 sequence is CASGTRDRAYEQYF. The DNA of the CDR3 is TGTGCCAGCGGTACCCGGGACAGGGCTTACGAGCAGTACTTC.